Following are 2 T cell receptor beta chains from one sample sequenced in a study of T-cell memory formation after mild COVID-19. TCRdb used MiXCR to reprocess the 5' RACE reads, holding one entry per CDR3 protein. The sample shows around 410,000 distinct CDR3 sequences, more than 20% of them seen only once. Sequences were obtained from PBMCs or a T cell subset sorted from them (not recorded which). These receptors originate from an adult woman who had mild COVID-19 (a few samples of this study predate the infection). Cell type and time point are not known.

The J gene is TRBJ2-3, the V gene TRBV4-2, with TRBD1 identical over 7 bases. The V segment lost 2 bases and the J segment 2 bases; nucleotides outside the gene matches: 4. The length of the CDR3 is 15 residues. Germline CDR1 is LGHNA and CDR2 is YNFKEQ. CDR3 DNA sequence: TGTGCCAGCAGCCAAACGGGACAGAACACAGATACGCAGTATTTT. This gives the protein CASSQTGQNTDTQYF.

The V and J genes are TRBV21-1 and TRBJ2-5; the table's D call, TRBD1, was not checked against the DNA. TRBV21-1 counts as a pseudogene. The CDR3 sequence is 19 residues long. CDR3 sequence reads: CASSITCGPGRGWQETQYF. Written as DNA, the CDR3 is TGTGCCAGCAGCATTACGTGCGGACCGGGGCGGGGTTGGCAAGAGACCCAGTACTTC.